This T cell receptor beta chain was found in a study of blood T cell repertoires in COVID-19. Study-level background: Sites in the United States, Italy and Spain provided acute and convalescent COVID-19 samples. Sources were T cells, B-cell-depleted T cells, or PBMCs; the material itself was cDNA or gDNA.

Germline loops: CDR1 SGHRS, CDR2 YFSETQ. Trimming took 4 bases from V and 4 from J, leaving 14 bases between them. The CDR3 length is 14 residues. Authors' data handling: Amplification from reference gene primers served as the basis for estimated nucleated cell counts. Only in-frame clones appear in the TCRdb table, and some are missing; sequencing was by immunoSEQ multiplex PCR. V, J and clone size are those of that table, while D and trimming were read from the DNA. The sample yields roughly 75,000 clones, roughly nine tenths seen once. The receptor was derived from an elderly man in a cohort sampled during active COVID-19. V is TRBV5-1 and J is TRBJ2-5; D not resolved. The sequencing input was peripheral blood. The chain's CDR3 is CASSPGESRETQYF. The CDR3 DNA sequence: TGCGCCAGCAGCCCCGGTGAGAGCCGAGAGACCCAGTACTTC.